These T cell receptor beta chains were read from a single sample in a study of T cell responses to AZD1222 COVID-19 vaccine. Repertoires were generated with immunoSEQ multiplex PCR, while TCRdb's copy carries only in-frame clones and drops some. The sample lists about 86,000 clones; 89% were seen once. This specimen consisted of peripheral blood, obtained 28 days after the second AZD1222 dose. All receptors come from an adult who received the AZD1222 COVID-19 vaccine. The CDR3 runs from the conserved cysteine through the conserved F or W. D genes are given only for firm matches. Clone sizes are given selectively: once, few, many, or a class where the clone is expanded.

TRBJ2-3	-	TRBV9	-	CASGLGGDTQYF	TGTGCCAGCGGGTTAGGGGGAGATACGCAGTATTTT
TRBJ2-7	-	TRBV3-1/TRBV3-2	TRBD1	CAGGTGGNPQYF	TGTGCCGGAGGGACAGGGGGCAATCCCCAGTACTTC
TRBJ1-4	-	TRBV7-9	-	CASSSAVVRDEKLFF	TGTGCCAGCAGCTCCGCAGTGGTGAGAGACGAAAAACTGTTTTTT
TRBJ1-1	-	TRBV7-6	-	CASSLVMAQGHTEAFF	TGTGCCAGCAGCTTAGTAATGGCTCAGGGTCACACTGAAGCTTTCTTT
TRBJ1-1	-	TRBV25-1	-	CASSVSGTTEAFF	TGTGCCAGCAGTGTATCGGGGACCACTGAAGCTTTCTTT
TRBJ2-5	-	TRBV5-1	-	CASRQGTEETQYF	TGCGCCAGCAGACAAGGCACGGAAGAGACCCAGTACTTC
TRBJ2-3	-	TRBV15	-	CATSRSPKTSLPRTDTQYF	TGTGCCACCAGCAGATCCCCCAAAACTAGCCTTCCACGCACAGATACGCAGTATTTT
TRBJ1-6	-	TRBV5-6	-	CASSNDTGRGKSPLHF	TGTGCCAGCAGCAATGACACAGGACGCGGGAAATCACCCCTCCACTTT
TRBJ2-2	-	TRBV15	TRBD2	CATSREHGGTGELFF	TGTGCCACCAGCAGAGAGCACGGGGGGACCGGGGAGCTGTTTTTT
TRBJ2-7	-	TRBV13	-	CASSLGGGSYEQYF	TGTGCCAGCAGCTTAGGGGGCGGCTCCTACGAGCAGTACTTC
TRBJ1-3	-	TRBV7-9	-	CASSPVLRGSGNTIYF	TGTGCCAGCAGCCCCGTACTCAGAGGCTCTGGAAACACCATATATTTT
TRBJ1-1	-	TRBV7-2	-	CASSSPTWPEGEAFF	TGTGCCAGCAGCTCTCCGACATGGCCTGAGGGTGAAGCTTTCTTT
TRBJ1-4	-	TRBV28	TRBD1	CASSATGFGATNEKLFF	TGTGCCAGCAGCGCGACAGGGTTTGGGGCAACTAATGAAAAACTGTTTTTT
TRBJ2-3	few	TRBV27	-	CASSRTSDTQYF	TGTGCCAGCAGCCGGACTTCAGATACGCAGTATTTT
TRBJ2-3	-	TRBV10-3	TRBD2	CAINLAGGTDTQYF	TGTGCCATCAACCTAGCGGGGGGCACAGATACGCAGTATTTT
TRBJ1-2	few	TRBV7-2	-	CASSRRAGASYGYTF	TGTGCCAGCAGCCGCCGGGCAGGGGCCTCCTATGGCTACACCTTC
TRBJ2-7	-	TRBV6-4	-	CASSDLPSSYEQYF	TGTGCCAGCAGTGACCTTCCTAGCTCCTACGAGCAGTACTTC
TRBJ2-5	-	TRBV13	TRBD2	CASSRLAGGPGETQYF	TGTGCCAGCAGCCGACTAGCGGGGGGGCCTGGGGAGACCCAGTACTTC
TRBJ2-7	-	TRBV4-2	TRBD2	CASSQGTPGTSGYEQYF	TGTGCCAGCAGCCAAGGAACCCCCGGGACTAGCGGATACGAGCAGTACTTC
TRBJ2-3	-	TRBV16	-	CASSQAGMIDTQYF	TGTGCCAGCAGCCAAGCAGGGATGATAGATACGCAGTATTTT
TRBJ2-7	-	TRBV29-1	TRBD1	CSVRTGGVYEQYF	TGCAGCGTCCGGACAGGGGGTGTCTACGAGCAGTACTTC
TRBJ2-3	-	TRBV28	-	CASRPMGRLSTDTQYF	TGTGCCAGCAGGCCAATGGGTAGGCTGAGCACAGATACGCAGTATTTT
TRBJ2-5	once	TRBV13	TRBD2	CASSSTLAGGRGPQYF	TGTGCCAGCAGCTCTACTCTAGCGGGGGGTAGGGGGCCCCAGTACTTC
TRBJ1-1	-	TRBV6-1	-	CASSEWTAWVF	TGTGCCAGCAGTGAATGGACGGCTTGGGTCTTT
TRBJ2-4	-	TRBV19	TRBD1	CARRFGRGLARAKNIQYF	TGTGCCAGAAGATTCGGCAGGGGGCTCGCCAGGGCCAAAAACATTCAGTACTTC
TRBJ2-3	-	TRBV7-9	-	CASSLVLAGVTDTQYF	TGTGCCAGCAGCTTAGTTCTTGCCGGCGTAACAGATACGCAGTATTTT
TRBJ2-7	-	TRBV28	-	CASSGSYEQYF	TGTGCCTCTTCAGGGTCCTACGAGCAGTACTTC
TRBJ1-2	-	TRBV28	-	CASTPRPNYGYTF	TGTGCCAGCACCCCCCGCCCTAACTATGGCTACACCTTC
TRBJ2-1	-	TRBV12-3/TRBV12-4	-	CASSFGANEQFF	TGTGCCAGCAGTTTTGGTGCTAATGAGCAGTTCTTC
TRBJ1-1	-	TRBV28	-	CASSSSRTGKAEAFF	TGTGCCAGCAGTTCCTCGCGGACGGGTAAAGCTGAAGCTTTCTTT
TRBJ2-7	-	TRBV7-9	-	CASSPGHPPEYF	TGTGCCAGCAGCCCAGGACACCCCCCTGAGTACTTC
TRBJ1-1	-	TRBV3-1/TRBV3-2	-	CASSQDRGRAEWGAREAFF	TGTGCCAGCAGCCAAGATCGGGGCAGGGCGGAATGGGGGGCGCGGGAAGCTTTCTTT
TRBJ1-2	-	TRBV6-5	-	CATVQVGNYGYTF	TGTGCCACCGTCCAAGTGGGCAACTATGGCTACACCTTC
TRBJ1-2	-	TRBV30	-	CAWSPRGRINYGYTF	TGTGCCTGGAGTCCCCGGGGGCGGATAAACTATGGCTACACCTTC
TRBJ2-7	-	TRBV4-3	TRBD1	CASSQGSGEPGQKVEGSYEQYF	TGCGCCAGCAGCCAAGGGTCCGGGGAACCGGGACAGAAGGTAGAGGGGTCCTACGAGCAGTACTTC
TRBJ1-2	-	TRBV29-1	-	CSVEDQVLGSADGYTF	TGCAGCGTTGAAGATCAAGTGTTGGGGTCGGCGGATGGCTACACCTTC
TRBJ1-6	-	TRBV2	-	CASSEMGHNNSPLHF	TGTGCCAGCAGTGAGATGGGACACAATAATTCACCCCTCCACTTT
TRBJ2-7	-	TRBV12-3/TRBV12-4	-	CASSRDTYEQYF	TGTGCCAGCAGCCGGGACACCTACGAGCAGTACTTC
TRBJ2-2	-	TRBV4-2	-	CASSQAAVYTGELFF	TGTGCCAGCAGCCAAGCCGCCGTCTACACCGGGGAGCTGTTTTTT
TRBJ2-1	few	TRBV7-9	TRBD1	CASSLGPGTGRNEQFF	TGTGCCAGCAGCTTAGGGCCGGGGACAGGGAGGAATGAGCAGTTCTTC